What follows are 13 T cell receptor beta chains derived from one specimen sequenced in a study of T cell responses to AZD1222 COVID-19 vaccine. Profiled with immunoSEQ multiplex PCR; TCRdb holds only in-frame clones, not every one. The sample includes 55,000 to 60,000 clones, 85% of them seen just once. This specimen was peripheral blood, taken on day 0 of MenACWY control vaccination. These receptor sequences come from an adult in good health.

This chain's CDR3 is CASSSGRNQPQHF. The DNA for the CDR3 is TGTGCCAGCTCTTCAGGAAGGAATCAGCCCCAGCATTTT. The V call is TRBV11-2, the J call TRBJ1-5; D gene ambiguous. Germline V gives CDR1 SGHAT, CDR2 FQNNGV. The V and J ends lost 8 bases and 4 bases respectively, with 12 bases between them. The CDR3 consists of 13 residues.

The V gene is TRBV4-3, the J gene TRBJ2-5; TRBD2 matches 15 bases. The CDR3 loop spans 19 amino acids. Germline lookup yields CDR1 LGHNA and CDR2 YSLEER. J gave up 2 bases and V 0 bases, and 7 bases lay outside the gene matches. The CDR3 region has the DNA TGCGCCAGCAGCCAAGATTTCGGACTAGCGGGAGGGATTCAAGAGACCCAGTACTTC. Translation: CASSQDFGLAGGIQETQYF.

V gene TRBV5-1 combines with J gene TRBJ2-7; D is unresolved. Germline assignment: CDR1 SGHRS and CDR2 YFSETQ. The CDR3 covers 13 residues. V lost 0 bases and J lost 4, with 8 bases in between. The CDR3 sequence: CASSLGSGYEQYF. DNA for the CDR3: TGCGCCAGCAGCTTGGGGTCGGGTTACGAGCAGTACTTC.

This CDR3 reads CASSLERRAYQYF. For the CDR3, the DNA is TGTGCCAGCAGCTTAGAACGCAGGGCCTATCAGTACTTC. The chain is built from TRBV7-8 and TRBJ2-7; D may be TRBD1 (5 bases). The CDR3 runs to 13 residues. Germline V gives CDR1 SGHVS, CDR2 FQNEAQ. Trimming took 1 base from V and 10 from J, leaving 14 bases between them.

The V gene is TRBV4-2, the J gene TRBJ1-5; unclear D gene. The CDR3 length is 16 residues. CDR1 and CDR2 from the germline V gene are LGHNA and YNFKEQ. Trimming removed 4 bases at V and 0 bases at J, with 13 bases between. CDR3 loop: CASSPADRGSNQPQHF. The CDR3 coding sequence is TGTGCCAGCAGCCCCGCCGACCGGGGTAGCAATCAGCCCCAGCATTTT.

The chain couples TRBV4-3 to TRBJ2-7; unclear D gene. Looked up from germline, CDR1 is LGHNA and CDR2 is YSLEER. The CDR3 has 15 residues. The V end lost 0 bases, the J end lost 6 bases, and 15 bases lay between the germline ends. For the CDR3, the DNA is TGCGCCAGCAGCCAAGATATGGCAGGTATGAGCGAGCAGTACTTC. Translation gives CASSQDMAGMSEQYF.

The rearrangement links TRBV5-5 to TRBJ1-5; D gene unclear. The CDR3 is 14 amino acids. Per germline, CDR1 SGHKS and CDR2 YYEKEE (reference sequence). The V gene lost 4 bases and the J gene lost 4 bases, with 12 bases spanning the gap. CDR3 amino acids: CASSPTAVNQPQHF. As DNA, the CDR3 is TGTGCCAGCAGCCCGACCGCCGTAAATCAGCCCCAGCATTTT.

This clone was detected once. The V call is TRBV28, the J call TRBJ2-7; D is possibly TRBD1 (6 bases). Germline loops: CDR1 MDHEN, CDR2 SYDVKM. The V end was cut by 2 bases, the J end by 1 base, with 12 bases between. The length of the CDR3 is 15 residues. The CDR3, as DNA: TGTGCCAGCAGTTTAGATACAGGGTTTTCCTACGAGCAGTACTTC. It yields the protein CASSLDTGFSYEQYF.

The rearrangement links TRBV15 to TRBJ2-7; D is ambiguous. CDR1 and CDR2 from the germline V gene are LNHNV and YYDKDF (reference sequence). The CDR3 has 16 residues. Trimming removed 1 base from V and 5 bases from J, with 18 bases in between. Here the CDR3 DNA reads TGTGCCACCAGCAGAGTTGATGGCGGCCCTGGGGACGAGCAGTACTTC. Its translation: CATSRVDGGPGDEQYF. The variable domain in full, completed from reference TRBV15 and TRBJ2-7, reads DAMVIQNPRYQVTQFGKPVTLSCSQTLNHNVMYWYQQKSSQAPKLLFHYYDKDFNNEADTPDNFQSRRPNTSFCFLDIRSPGLGDTAMYLCATSRVDGGPGDEQYFGPGTRLTVT.

J is TRBJ2-7 and V is TRBV9; TRBD1 agrees at 9 bases. Trimming cost V 3 bases and J 6 bases; bases outside gene matches: 10. The CDR3 covers 15 residues. Germline CDR1 SGDLS, CDR2 YYNGEE. As DNA, the CDR3 is TGTGCCAGCAGCGCAAACTTGGGACAGGGCCTCGAGCAGTACTTC. It is translated as CASSANLGQGLEQYF.

The rearrangement uses TRBV19 and TRBJ1-3, with no clear D. V was shortened by 5 bases and J by 1 base, with 9 bases between the two germline ends. CDR1 LNHDA and CDR2 SQIVND come from the germline V gene (reference sequence). This CDR3 is built from 14 residues. CDR3 residues: CASSVRWSGNTIYF. The DNA of the CDR3 is TGTGCCAGTAGTGTCCGATGGTCTGGAAACACCATATATTTT. Full variable domain (rest looked up from reference TRBV19 and TRBJ1-3): DGGITQSPKYLFRKEGQNVTLSCEQNLNHDAMYWYRQDPGQGLRLIYYSQIVNDFQKGDIAEGYSVSREKKESFPLTVTSAQKNPTAFYLCASSVRWSGNTIYFGEGSWLTVV.

The gene calls are TRBV7-8 and TRBJ2-7, with TRBD2 matching over 7 bases. The CDR3 consists of 14 residues. Germline values: CDR1 SGHVS, CDR2 FQNEAQ. The trim removed 4 bases at V and 2 bases at J, leaving 5 bases unmatched. CDR3 sequence (DNA): TGTGCCAGCAGCTCCCTCCGGGGGGCCTACGAGCAGTACTTC. Its protein product is CASSSLRGAYEQYF.

This clone turned up a few times. V usage is TRBV10-3 and J usage is TRBJ1-2; 7 nucleotides match TRBD1. The germline V gene has CDR1 ENHRY and CDR2 SYGVKD. This CDR3 is built from 16 residues. The V gene end was trimmed by 0 bases and the J gene end by 0 bases; junction bases not matched to a gene: 4. CDR3 sequence: CAISESGGTANYGYTF. The CDR3 DNA is TGTGCCATCAGTGAGTCCGGAGGGACAGCTAACTATGGCTACACCTTC.